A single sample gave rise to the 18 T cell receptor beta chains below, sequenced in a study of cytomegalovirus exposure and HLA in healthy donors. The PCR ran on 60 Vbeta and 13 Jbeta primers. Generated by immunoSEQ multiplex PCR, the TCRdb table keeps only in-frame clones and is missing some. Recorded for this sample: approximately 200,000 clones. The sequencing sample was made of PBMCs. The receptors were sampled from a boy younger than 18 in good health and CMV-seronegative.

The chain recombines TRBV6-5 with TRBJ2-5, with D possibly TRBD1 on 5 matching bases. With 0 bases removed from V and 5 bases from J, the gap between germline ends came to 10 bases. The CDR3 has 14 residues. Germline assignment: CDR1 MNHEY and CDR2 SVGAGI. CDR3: CASSYSSGYETQYF. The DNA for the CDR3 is TGTGCCAGCAGTTACTCCTCAGGGTACGAGACCCAGTACTTC.

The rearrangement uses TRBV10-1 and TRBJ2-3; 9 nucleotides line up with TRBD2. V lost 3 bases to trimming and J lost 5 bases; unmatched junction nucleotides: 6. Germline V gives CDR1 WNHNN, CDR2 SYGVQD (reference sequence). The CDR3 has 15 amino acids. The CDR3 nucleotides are TGCGCCAGCAGTGATGTGAGCGGGGGGAAAGATACGCAGTATTTT. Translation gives CASSDVSGGKDTQYF.

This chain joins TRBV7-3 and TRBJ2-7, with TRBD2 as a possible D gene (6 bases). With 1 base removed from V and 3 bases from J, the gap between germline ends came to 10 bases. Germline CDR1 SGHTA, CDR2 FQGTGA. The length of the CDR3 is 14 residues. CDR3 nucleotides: TGTGCCAGCAGCTTAAGCGGAGGGGACTACGAGCAGTACTTC. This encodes CASSLSGGDYEQYF.

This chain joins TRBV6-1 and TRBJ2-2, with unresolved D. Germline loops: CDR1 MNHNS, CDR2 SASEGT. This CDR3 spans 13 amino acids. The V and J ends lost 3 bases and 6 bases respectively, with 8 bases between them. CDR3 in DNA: TGTGCCAGCAGTGACTATCGGGCCGGGGAGCTGTTTTTT. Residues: CASSDYRAGELFF.

The CDR3 coding sequence is TGTGCCAGCAGTCAGGCGAATACCTACAATGAGCAGTTCTTC. Its translation is CASSQANTYNEQFF. The V gene is TRBV25-1, the J gene TRBJ2-1; no definite D call. V was pared by 5 bases and J by 2 bases, with 10 bases between. The CDR3 is 14 residues long. Germline loops: CDR1 MGHDK, CDR2 SYGVNS.

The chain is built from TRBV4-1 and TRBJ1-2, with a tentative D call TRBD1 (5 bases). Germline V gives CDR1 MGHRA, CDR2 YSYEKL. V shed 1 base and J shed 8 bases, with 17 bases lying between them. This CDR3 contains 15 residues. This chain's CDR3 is CASSQGMVERGGYTF. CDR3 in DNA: TGCGCCAGCAGCCAAGGCATGGTAGAAAGGGGCGGCTACACCTTC.

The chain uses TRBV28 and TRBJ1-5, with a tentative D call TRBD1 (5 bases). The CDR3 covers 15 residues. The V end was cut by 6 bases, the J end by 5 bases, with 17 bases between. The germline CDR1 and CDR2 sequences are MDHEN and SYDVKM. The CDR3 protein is CASSSDTLGDQPQHF. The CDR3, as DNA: TGTGCCAGCAGCTCGGACACCCTTGGGGATCAGCCCCAGCATTTT.

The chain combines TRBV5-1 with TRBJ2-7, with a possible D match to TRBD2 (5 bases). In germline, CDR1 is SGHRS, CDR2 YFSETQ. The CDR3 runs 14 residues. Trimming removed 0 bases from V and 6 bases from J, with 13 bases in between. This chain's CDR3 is CASSLGGTGIEQYF. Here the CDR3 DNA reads TGCGCCAGCAGCTTGGGGGGTACGGGGATCGAGCAGTACTTC.

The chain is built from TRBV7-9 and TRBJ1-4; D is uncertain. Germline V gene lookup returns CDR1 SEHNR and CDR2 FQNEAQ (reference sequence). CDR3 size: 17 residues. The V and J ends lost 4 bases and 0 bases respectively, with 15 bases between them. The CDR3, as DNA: TGTGCCAGCAGCTCCACCTCCAACACAGCAACTAATGAAAAACTGTTTTTT. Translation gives CASSSTSNTATNEKLFF. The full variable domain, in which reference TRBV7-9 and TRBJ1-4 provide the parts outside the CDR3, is DTGVSQNPRHKITKRGQNVTFRCDPISEHNRLYWYRQTLGQGPEFLTYFQNEAQLEKSRLLSDRFSAERPKGSFSTLEIQRTEQGDSAMYLCASSSTSNTATNEKLFFGSGTQLSVL.

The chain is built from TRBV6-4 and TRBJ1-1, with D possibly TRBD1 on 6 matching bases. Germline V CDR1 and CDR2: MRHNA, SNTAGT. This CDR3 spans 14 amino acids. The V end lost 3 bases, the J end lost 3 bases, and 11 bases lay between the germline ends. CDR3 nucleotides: TGTGCCAGCAGTGAGGGGGGGCCCTACACTGAAGCTTTCTTT. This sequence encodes CASSEGGPYTEAFF.

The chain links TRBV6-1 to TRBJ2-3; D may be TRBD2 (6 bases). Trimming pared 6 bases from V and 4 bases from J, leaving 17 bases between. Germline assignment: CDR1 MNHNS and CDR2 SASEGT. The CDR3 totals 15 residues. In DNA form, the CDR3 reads TGTGCCAGCAGCCCAACCGGGACTCCATCAGATACGCAGTATTTT. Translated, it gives CASSPTGTPSDTQYF.

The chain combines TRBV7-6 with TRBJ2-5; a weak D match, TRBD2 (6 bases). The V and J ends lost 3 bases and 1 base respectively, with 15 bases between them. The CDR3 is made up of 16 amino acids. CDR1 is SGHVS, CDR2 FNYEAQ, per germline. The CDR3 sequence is CASSFSQGGIQETQYF. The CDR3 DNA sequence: TGTGCCAGCAGCTTCTCGCAGGGAGGAATCCAAGAGACCCAGTACTTC.

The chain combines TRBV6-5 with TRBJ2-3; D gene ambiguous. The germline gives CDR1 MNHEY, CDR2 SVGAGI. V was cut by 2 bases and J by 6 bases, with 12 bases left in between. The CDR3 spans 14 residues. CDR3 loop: CASSYVTSEDTQYF. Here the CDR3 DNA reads TGTGCCAGCAGTTACGTCACCTCCGAGGATACGCAGTATTTT.

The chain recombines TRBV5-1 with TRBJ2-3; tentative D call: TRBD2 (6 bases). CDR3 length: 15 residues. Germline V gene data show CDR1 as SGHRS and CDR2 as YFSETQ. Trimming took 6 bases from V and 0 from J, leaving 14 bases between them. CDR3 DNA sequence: TGCGCCAGCATTCCGGGGGTCGCTAGCACAGATACGCAGTATTTT. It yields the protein CASIPGVASTDTQYF.

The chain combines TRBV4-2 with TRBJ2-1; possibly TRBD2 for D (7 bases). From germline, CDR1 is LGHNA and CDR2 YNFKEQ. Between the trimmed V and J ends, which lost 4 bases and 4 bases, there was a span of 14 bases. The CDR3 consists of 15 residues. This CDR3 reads CASSPGASGYNEQFF. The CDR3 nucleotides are TGTGCCAGCAGCCCGGGGGCTAGCGGTTACAATGAGCAGTTCTTC.

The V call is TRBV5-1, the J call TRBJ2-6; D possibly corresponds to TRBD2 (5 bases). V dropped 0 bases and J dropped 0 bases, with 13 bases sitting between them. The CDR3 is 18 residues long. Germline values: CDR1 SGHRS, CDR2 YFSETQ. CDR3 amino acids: CASSLVGRDDSGANVLTF. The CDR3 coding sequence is TGCGCCAGCAGCTTGGTAGGGAGAGATGACTCTGGGGCCAACGTCCTGACTTTC.

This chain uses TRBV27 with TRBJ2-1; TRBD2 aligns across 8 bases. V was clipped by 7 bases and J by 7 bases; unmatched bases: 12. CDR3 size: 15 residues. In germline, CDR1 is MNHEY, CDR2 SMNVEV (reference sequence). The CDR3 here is CASTLTGGRGNEQFF. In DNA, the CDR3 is TGTGCCAGCACACTAACGGGGGGGCGGGGGAATGAGCAGTTCTTC.

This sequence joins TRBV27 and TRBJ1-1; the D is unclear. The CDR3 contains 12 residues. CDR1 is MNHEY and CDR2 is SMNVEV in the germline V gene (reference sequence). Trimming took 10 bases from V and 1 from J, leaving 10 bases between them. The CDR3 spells CATHGPNTEAFF. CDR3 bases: TGTGCCACCCATGGGCCGAACACTGAAGCTTTCTTT.